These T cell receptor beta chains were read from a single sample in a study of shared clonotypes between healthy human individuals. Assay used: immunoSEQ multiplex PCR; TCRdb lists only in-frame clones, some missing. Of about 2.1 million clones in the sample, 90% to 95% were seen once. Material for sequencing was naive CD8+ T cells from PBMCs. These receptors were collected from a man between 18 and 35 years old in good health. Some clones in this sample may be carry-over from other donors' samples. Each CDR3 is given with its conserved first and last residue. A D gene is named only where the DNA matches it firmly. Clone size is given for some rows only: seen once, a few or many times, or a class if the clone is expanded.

CDR3 DNA: TGTGCCAGTAGTCCTGACAGGGGGCTCGAGACTGAAGCTTTCTTT
CDR3 protein: CASSPDRGLETEAFF
clone size: NA
V gene: TRBV19
D gene: TRBD1
J gene: TRBJ1-1

CDR3 DNA: TGTGCCAGCAGCTTAGGAGGGGTAGGGTTTAGCTACGAGCAGTACTTC
CDR3 protein: CASSLGGVGFSYEQYF
clone size: once
V gene: TRBV7-8
D gene: NA
J gene: TRBJ2-7

CDR3 DNA: TGCGCCAGCAGCCTGATACAGGGGGCCCTTACTAACTATGGCTACACCTTC
CDR3 protein: CASSLIQGALTNYGYTF
clone size: NA
V gene: TRBV4-1
D gene: TRBD1
J gene: TRBJ1-2

CDR3 DNA: TGTGCCAGCAGTTCATGGACTAGCGCCTTCTACGAGCAGTACTTC
CDR3 protein: CASSSWTSAFYEQYF
clone size: NA
V gene: TRBV27
D gene: TRBD2
J gene: TRBJ2-7

CDR3 DNA: TGTGCCAGCAGACCGATCCTAGCGGGAGTTCACACAGATACGCAGTATTTT
CDR3 protein: CASRPILAGVHTDTQYF
clone size: NA
V gene: TRBV27
D gene: TRBD2
J gene: TRBJ2-3

CDR3 DNA: TGTGCCATCAGTGAGTCAGGGACAGCTAGCTTCGGGTACTTC
CDR3 protein: CAISESGTASFGYF
clone size: NA
V gene: TRBV10-3
D gene: TRBD1
J gene: TRBJ2-7

CDR3 DNA: TGTGCCAGCAGCGTATGGGGGACTAGCTCTGATACGCAGTATTTT
CDR3 protein: CASSVWGTSSDTQYF
clone size: NA
V gene: TRBV9
D gene: TRBD2
J gene: TRBJ2-3

CDR3 DNA: TGTGCCTGGGACGGGGATGAGCAGTTCTTC
CDR3 protein: CAWDGDEQFF
clone size: NA
V gene: TRBV30
D gene: NA
J gene: TRBJ2-1

CDR3 DNA: TGTGCCAGCACCCCCCGGCTAGCAGTCCAAGAGACCCAGTACTTC
CDR3 protein: CASTPRLAVQETQYF
clone size: NA
V gene: TRBV28
D gene: NA
J gene: TRBJ2-5

CDR3 DNA: TGTGCCAGCCGGGGGAACACTGAAGCTTTCTTT
CDR3 protein: CASRGNTEAFF
clone size: NA
V gene: TRBV10-3
D gene: NA
J gene: TRBJ1-1

CDR3 DNA: TGTGCCAGCAGCCTCCCCTCAGGCGGGGTTGGGGAGACCCAGTACTTC
CDR3 protein: CASSLPSGGVGETQYF
clone size: NA
V gene: TRBV5-4
D gene: NA
J gene: TRBJ2-5

CDR3 DNA: TGTGCCAGCATGGACAGGGGAGGTAGAGGCTACACCTTC
CDR3 protein: CASMDRGGRGYTF
clone size: NA
V gene: TRBV27
D gene: TRBD1
J gene: TRBJ1-2

CDR3 DNA: TGCGCCAGCAGCTCCGGGGGGACAGCGACTTTCTTT
CDR3 protein: CASSSGGTATFF
clone size: NA
V gene: TRBV5-1
D gene: TRBD1
J gene: TRBJ1-1

CDR3 DNA: TGTGCCAGCAGCCTCCTCGCTGGGAGGAACACCGGGGAGCTGTTTTTT
CDR3 protein: CASSLLAGRNTGELFF
clone size: NA
V gene: TRBV28
D gene: NA
J gene: TRBJ2-2

CDR3 DNA: TGTGCCAGCAGTTTAAACAGGGTGACGGGGGCCAACGTCCTGACTTTC
CDR3 protein: CASSLNRVTGANVLTF
clone size: NA
V gene: TRBV27
D gene: NA
J gene: TRBJ2-6

CDR3 DNA: TGTGCCTGGAGTCCCCGCGAGTCAGGGCGGGAGTATTTT
CDR3 protein: CAWSPRESGREYF
clone size: NA
V gene: TRBV30
D gene: NA
J gene: TRBJ2-3

CDR3 DNA: TGTGCCAGTAATGACCCCTACCTAATGGGGACCGGGGAGCTGTTTTTT
CDR3 protein: CASNDPYLMGTGELFF
clone size: NA
V gene: TRBV19
D gene: NA
J gene: TRBJ2-2

CDR3 DNA: TGCGCCAGCAGCCATCGACTAGGTGTAATCGGGGAGCTGTTTTTT
CDR3 protein: CASSHRLGVIGELFF
clone size: NA
V gene: TRBV4-1
D gene: NA
J gene: TRBJ2-2

CDR3 DNA: TGCGCCAGCAGCCAGGGACAGGGTCGGGACACTGAAGCTTTCTTT
CDR3 protein: CASSQGQGRDTEAFF
clone size: NA
V gene: TRBV4-3
D gene: TRBD1
J gene: TRBJ1-1

CDR3 DNA: TGTGCCAGCAGCCATGGGGCCGGTGCAGGGACCGGGGAGCTGTTTTTT
CDR3 protein: CASSHGAGAGTGELFF
clone size: NA
V gene: TRBV9
D gene: NA
J gene: TRBJ2-2

CDR3 DNA: TGTGCCAGCAGCGTAGGAAAGGTCGGCAGCGAGCAGTACTTC
CDR3 protein: CASSVGKVGSEQYF
clone size: NA
V gene: TRBV9
D gene: NA
J gene: TRBJ2-7

CDR3 DNA: TGTGCCAGCAGTTCATACACTAGCGGCGGCTCCTACGAGCAGTACTTC
CDR3 protein: CASSSYTSGGSYEQYF
clone size: NA
V gene: TRBV27
D gene: TRBD2
J gene: TRBJ2-7

CDR3 DNA: TGTGCCAGCAGTGAATCATCCTGGGGCCCCTGGGGGGACACCGGGGAGCTGTTTTTT
CDR3 protein: CASSESSWGPWGDTGELFF
clone size: NA
V gene: TRBV2
D gene: NA
J gene: TRBJ2-2

CDR3 DNA: TGTGCCAGCAGCTACGGACAAAAATACAATGAGCAGTTCTTC
CDR3 protein: CASSYGQKYNEQFF
clone size: NA
V gene: TRBV9
D gene: NA
J gene: TRBJ2-1

CDR3 DNA: TGCAGCGTTGTTTGGGGACTAGCGTATGAGCAGTTCTTC
CDR3 protein: CSVVWGLAYEQFF
clone size: NA
V gene: TRBV29-1
D gene: TRBD2
J gene: TRBJ2-1

CDR3 DNA: TGTGCCAGCAGCGCAACAGGGGCCCCTGGATATGGCTACACCTTC
CDR3 protein: CASSATGAPGYGYTF
clone size: NA
V gene: TRBV9
D gene: TRBD1
J gene: TRBJ1-2

CDR3 DNA: TGTGCCAGCAGCTTAAGCGAGAGGGGGGCCCTCGAGCAGTACTTC
CDR3 protein: CASSLSERGALEQYF
clone size: NA
V gene: TRBV7-9
D gene: NA
J gene: TRBJ2-7

CDR3 DNA: TGTGCCAGCAGTACGAATTGGGGCACAGATACGCAGTATTTT
CDR3 protein: CASSTNWGTDTQYF
clone size: NA
V gene: TRBV9
D gene: NA
J gene: TRBJ2-3

CDR3 DNA: TGTGCCAGCAGCTTAGTATCAGGTACCCGGGATACGCAGTATTTT
CDR3 protein: CASSLVSGTRDTQYF
clone size: NA
V gene: TRBV7-2
D gene: NA
J gene: TRBJ2-3

CDR3 DNA: TGTGCCAGCAGTTTACCGGGGACAGGGCAGGAGGATACGCAGTATTTT
CDR3 protein: CASSLPGTGQEDTQYF
clone size: NA
V gene: TRBV27
D gene: TRBD1
J gene: TRBJ2-3

CDR3 DNA: TGTGCCAGCAGCCTACCGACTAGCGGGATTGAGCAGTTCTTC
CDR3 protein: CASSLPTSGIEQFF
clone size: NA
V gene: TRBV5-5
D gene: TRBD2
J gene: TRBJ2-1

CDR3 DNA: TGTGCCAGCAGTTATGGGGGACTCGGGCCGGAGACCCAGTACTTC
CDR3 protein: CASSYGGLGPETQYF
clone size: NA
V gene: TRBV6-5
D gene: NA
J gene: TRBJ2-5

CDR3 DNA: TGTGCCAGCAGTGCTGTAGGACAATTACCAAACAATGAGCAGTTCTTC
CDR3 protein: CASSAVGQLPNNEQFF
clone size: NA
V gene: TRBV25-1
D gene: NA
J gene: TRBJ2-1

CDR3 DNA: TGTGCCAGCAGACGGCTCTATGGCTACACCTTC
CDR3 protein: CASRRLYGYTF
clone size: NA
V gene: TRBV2
D gene: NA
J gene: TRBJ1-2